The rows below give T cell receptor beta chains drawn from one sample of a study of blood T cell repertoires in COVID-19. TCRdb's table, derived via immunoSEQ multiplex PCR, lists solely in-frame clones and lacks some. Of about 190,000 clones listed, roughly 84% are singletons. The specimen was PBMCs or T cells enriched from blood (not recorded which). These receptors were collected from a woman in her twenties or thirties who had recovered from COVID-19. Each CDR3 is given without its conserved first and last residue.

TRBJ2-2	TRBV11-2	ASTQGRDLNTGELF
TRBJ2-6	TRBV24-1	ATSDHTGANVLT
TRBJ2-3	TRBV25-1	ASSEWTGVGDTQY
TRBJ1-1	TRBV2	ASRAGTGGRVTEAF
TRBJ1-3	TRBV28	ASKPGQVVSGNTIY
TRBJ1-1	TRBV5-4	ASSFPGQGGYTEAF
TRBJ2-2	TRBV2	ASGGQGRAGELF
TRBJ2-5	TRBV3-1/TRBV3-2	ASSQEGSFAAFQETQY
TRBJ1-1	TRBV2	ASRRQGGSEAF
TRBJ2-2	TRBV28	ASSFRGRSGELF
TRBJ2-7	TRBV5-5	ASSSERRGSTSYEQY
TRBJ1-1	TRBV3-1/TRBV3-2	ASSHTTLNTEAF
TRBJ1-2	TRBV19	ASSVPDSISYGYT
TRBJ2-7	TRBV5-6	ASSLGQGRVVHEQY
TRBJ2-7	TRBV5-1	ASSLRTLGYEQY
TRBJ1-4	TRBV18	ASSLGPRGEGEKLF
TRBJ1-1	TRBV3-1/TRBV3-2	ASSPTGRMNTEAF